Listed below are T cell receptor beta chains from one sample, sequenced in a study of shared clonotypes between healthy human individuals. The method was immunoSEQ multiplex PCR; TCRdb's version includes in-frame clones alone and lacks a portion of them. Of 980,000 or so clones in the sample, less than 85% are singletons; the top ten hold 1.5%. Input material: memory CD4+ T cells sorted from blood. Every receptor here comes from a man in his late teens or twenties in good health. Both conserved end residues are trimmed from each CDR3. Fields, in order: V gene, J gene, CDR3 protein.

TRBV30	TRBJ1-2	AWETANYGYT
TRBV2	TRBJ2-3	ASSAPSGREDTQY
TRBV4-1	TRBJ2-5	ASSQTGLTETQY
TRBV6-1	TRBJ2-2	ATIWGMNTGELF
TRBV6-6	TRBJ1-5	ASSWGDRVGNQPQH
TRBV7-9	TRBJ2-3	ASSLVPDTQY
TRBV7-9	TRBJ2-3	ASSLGLAVTDTQY
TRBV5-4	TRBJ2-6	ASSLDRANVLT
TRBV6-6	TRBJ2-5	ASSYSGGQETQY
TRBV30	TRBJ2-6	AWTGIGANVLT
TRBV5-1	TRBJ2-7	ASSPGGGQGYEQY
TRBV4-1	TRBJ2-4	ASSQDLPDNTVLAKNIQY
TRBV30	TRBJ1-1	AWSVHRSGVEAF
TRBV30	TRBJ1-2	AWRGPGRGYGYT
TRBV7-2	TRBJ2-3	ASSPSGSGPDTQY
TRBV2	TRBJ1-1	ASSEPGTGTDPF
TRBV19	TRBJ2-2	ASSISGLAGRNTGELF
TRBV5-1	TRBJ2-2	ASSLSAGVESGELF
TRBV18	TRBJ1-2	ASSRLRESYGYT
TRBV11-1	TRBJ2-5	ASSFGQGISETQY
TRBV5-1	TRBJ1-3	ASSPDLSGNTIY
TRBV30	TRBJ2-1	AWRRGLSYNEQF
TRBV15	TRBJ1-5	ATSRAYQPQH
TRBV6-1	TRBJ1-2	ASSEIPAANYGYT
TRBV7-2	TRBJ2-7	ASSPRTYEQY
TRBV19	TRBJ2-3	ASSIGQGMDTQY
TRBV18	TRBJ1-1	ASSPKRAGSGTEAF
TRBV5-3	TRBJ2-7	ARSLVLEIYEQY
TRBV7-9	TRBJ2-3	ASSFGLAVGGDTQY
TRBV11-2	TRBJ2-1	ASSYGPAINEQF
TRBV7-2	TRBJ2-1	ASSLSGLGLAEQF
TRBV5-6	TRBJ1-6	ASSPWATSPLH
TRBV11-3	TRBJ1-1	ASSLGPIGAEAF
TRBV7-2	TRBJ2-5	ASSLVASGIQTQY
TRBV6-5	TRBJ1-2	ASRRFGAYGYT
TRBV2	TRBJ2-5	ASTIAGGPRETQY
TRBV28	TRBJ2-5	ASSSGQMKETQY
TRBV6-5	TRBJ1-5	ASSRQGANQPQH
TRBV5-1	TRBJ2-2	ASSFGASDPNTGELF
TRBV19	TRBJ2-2	ASSIERSWGDRELF
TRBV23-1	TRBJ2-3	ARNSTKDRGKGTDTQY
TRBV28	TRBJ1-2	ASSLANYGYT
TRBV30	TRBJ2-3	AWSTGTSGGTDTQY
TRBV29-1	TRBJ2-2	SATGLLRNTGELF
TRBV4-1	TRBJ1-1	ASSQRTGSAAEAF
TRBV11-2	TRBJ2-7	ASSIKRSRLADGDEQY
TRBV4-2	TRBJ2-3	ASSQETSGGQADTQY
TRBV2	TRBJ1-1	ASSEGGRAF
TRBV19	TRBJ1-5	ASSIDQEARGRQPQH